This T cell receptor (beta chain) was captured by sequencing in a study of OX40 agonist ivuxolimab in advanced cancers. Looking at the study overall: The diagnoses of dose-escalation patients were hepatocellular carcinoma, melanoma, renal cell or head and neck cancer.

The table came from immunoSEQ multiplex PCR; TCRdb's copy has only in-frame clones and leaves some out. This sample yields over 35,000 clones, of which about 87% are seen a single time; 35% to 40% belongs to the top ten. Germline V gene data show CDR1 as MNHEY and CDR2 as SVGAGI. The CDR3 sequence is 13 residues long. V lost 5 bases to trimming and J lost 4 bases, with 9 bases between them. The receptor was isolated from an adult with an advanced solid tumor such as melanoma, head and neck, liver or kidney cancer. The genes are TRBV6-5 and TRBJ2-1; D uncertain. The sample consisted of CD4+ or CD8+ T cells sorted from blood, taken in a trial of the OX40 agonist ivuxolimab. This CDR3 reads CASSPLGYNEQFF. CDR3 DNA: TGTGCCAGCAGTCCGTTGGGGTACAATGAGCAGTTCTTC.